The rows below give T cell receptor beta chains drawn from one sample of a study of cytomegalovirus exposure and HLA in healthy donors. Assay used: immunoSEQ multiplex PCR; TCRdb lists only in-frame clones, some missing. The sample includes approximately 200,000 clones, around 80% of them seen just once. Source material: PBMCs. The receptors originated from a woman in her twenties or thirties in good health and CMV-seronegative. CDR3s include the opening cysteine and the closing phenylalanine or tryptophan. The D gene is left open where the match is weak. Clone size is given for some rows only: seen once, a few or many times, or a class if the clone is expanded.

j_call,clone_size,d_call,v_call,cdr3_aa,cdr3_nt
TRBJ2-5,-,-,TRBV7-9,CASSSPGSRGEETQYF,TGTGCCAGCAGCTCCCCCGGGAGCAGGGGGGAAGAGACCCAGTACTTC
TRBJ2-2,-,-,TRBV21-1,CASSAAGCTGELFF,TGTGCCAGCAGCGCCGCGGGGTGCACCGGGGAGCTGTTTTTT
TRBJ2-7,-,TRBD1,TRBV5-1,CASSLRTGGGYEQYF,TGCGCCAGCAGCCTACGGACAGGGGGAGGATACGAGCAGTACTTC
TRBJ1-5,few,-,TRBV30,CACSGGAAQPQHF,TGTGCCTGCTCGGGGGGGGCAGCTCAGCCCCAGCATTTT
TRBJ2-1,-,TRBD1,TRBV27,CASSPGQGNNEQFF,TGTGCCAGCAGTCCGGGACAGGGAAACAATGAGCAGTTCTTC
TRBJ1-5,-,-,TRBV2,CASSELQGRQPQHF,TGTGCCAGCAGTGAACTACAGGGACGTCAGCCCCAGCATTTT
TRBJ2-2,-,-,TRBV5-1,CASSVQGVNTGELFF,TGCGCCAGCAGCGTACAGGGAGTGAACACCGGGGAGCTGTTTTTT
TRBJ2-7,-,TRBD1,TRBV4-1,CASSQDVQGAEQYF,TGCGCCAGCAGCCAAGATGTCCAGGGGGCCGAGCAGTACTTC
TRBJ1-4,few,-,TRBV4-2,CASSQDQSTNEKLFF,TGTGCCAGCAGCCAAGATCAGTCAACTAATGAAAAACTGTTTTTT
TRBJ2-7,-,TRBD1,TRBV4-1,CASSQGTGRYEQYF,TGCGCCAGCAGCCAAGGGACAGGGAGGTACGAGCAGTACTTC
TRBJ2-3,-,TRBD1,TRBV10-3,CAISTKGQGPADTQYF,TGTGCCATCAGTACTAAGGGACAGGGGCCAGCAGATACGCAGTATTTT
TRBJ1-1,-,-,TRBV5-1,CASSPVGGYGEAFF,TGCGCCAGCAGCCCGGTGGGGGGGTACGGTGAAGCTTTCTTT
TRBJ1-2,-,TRBD1,TRBV5-1,CASSLAGGTGNYGYTF,TGCGCCAGCAGCTTGGCCGGGGGGACAGGGAACTATGGCTACACCTTC
TRBJ2-7,-,-,TRBV29-1,CSVALSSYEQYF,TGCAGCGTTGCCCTCTCCTCCTACGAGCAGTACTTC
TRBJ2-1,-,TRBD2,TRBV7-7,CASSSGLGGNEQFF,TGTGCCAGCAGCTCTGGACTAGGAGGGAATGAGCAGTTCTTC
TRBJ2-2,-,-,TRBV14,CARRDLTGSGELFF,TGTGCCAGACGCGACTTGACGGGGTCCGGGGAGCTGTTTTTT
TRBJ2-7,-,TRBD1,TRBV18,CASSVGTGAFEQYF,TGTGCCAGCTCAGTGGGGACAGGGGCCTTCGAGCAGTACTTC
TRBJ1-5,-,TRBD1,TRBV5-1,CASSLGQGANQPQHF,TGCGCCAGCAGCTTGGGACAGGGGGCCAATCAGCCCCAGCATTTT
TRBJ1-2,-,-,TRBV6-1,CASSEIRGQSNNYGYTF,TGTGCCAGCAGTGAAATCCGCGGACAGAGCAATAACTATGGCTACACCTTC
TRBJ2-2,-,TRBD1,TRBV30,CAWRVGTVNTGELFF,TGTGCCTGGAGGGTCGGGACAGTGAACACCGGGGAGCTGTTTTTT
TRBJ2-3,-,TRBD2,TRBV5-6,CASSVGTRLYF,TGTGCCAGCAGCGTCGGGACTAGACTGTATTTT
TRBJ2-2,-,TRBD2,TRBV30,CAWTGTSTGELFF,TGTGCCTGGACCGGGACTAGTACCGGGGAGCTGTTTTTT
TRBJ2-5,once,-,TRBV2,CASSAGGQETQYF,TGTGCCAGCAGTGCCGGGGGCCAAGAGACCCAGTACTTC
TRBJ2-7,once,TRBD1,TRBV29-1,CSGTGTGGNEQYF,TGCAGCGGAACCGGGACAGGGGGTAACGAGCAGTACTTC
TRBJ1-1,-,-,TRBV28,CASGKQLNTEAFF,TGTGCCAGCGGAAAACAGCTGAACACTGAAGCTTTCTTT
TRBJ1-5,many,TRBD1,TRBV2,CASSWGQANQPQHF,TGTGCCAGCAGCTGGGGACAGGCCAATCAGCCCCAGCATTTT
TRBJ1-2,few,TRBD1,TRBV25-1,CASSAQTGPYGYTF,TGTGCCAGCAGTGCTCAGACAGGGCCCTATGGCTACACCTTC
TRBJ2-7,-,TRBD1,TRBV14,CASSNRDRGTYEQYF,TGTGCCAGCAGCAACCGGGACAGGGGCACGTACGAGCAGTACTTC
TRBJ1-3,-,-,TRBV14,CASSQVGPIISGNTIYF,TGTGCCAGCAGCCAAGTGGGGCCGATCATCTCTGGAAACACCATATATTTT
TRBJ1-2,once,-,TRBV9,CASSVEGIYGYTF,TGTGCCAGCAGCGTAGAGGGGATCTATGGCTACACCTTC
TRBJ2-1,-,TRBD2,TRBV6-4,CASSDSGRGGNNEQFF,TGTGCCAGCAGTGACTCAGGGCGGGGGGGTAACAATGAGCAGTTCTTC
TRBJ2-3,-,TRBD2,TRBV4-1,CASSLYGPARIAGTTDTQYF,TGCGCCAGCAGCCTCTACGGACCGGCAAGGATAGCGGGGACCACAGATACGCAGTATTTT
TRBJ1-6,-,-,TRBV27,CASRGSYNSPLHF,TGTGCCAGCCGGGGCTCCTATAATTCACCCCTCCACTTT
TRBJ2-1,once,TRBD2,TRBV11-3,CASSSGLAGYNEQFF,TGTGCCAGCAGCTCCGGACTAGCGGGTTACAATGAGCAGTTCTTC
TRBJ2-1,-,-,TRBV14,CASSQLRGPYNEQFF,TGTGCCAGCAGCCAGCTGCGGGGTCCCTACAATGAGCAGTTCTTC
TRBJ1-2,-,-,TRBV7-3,CASSSQGSYGYTF,TGTGCCAGCAGCTCCCAGGGCAGTTATGGCTACACCTTC
TRBJ1-5,few,-,TRBV2,CASSGSAQHF,TGTGCCAGCAGCGGGTCGGCCCAGCATTTT
TRBJ1-1,-,TRBD1,TRBV5-1,CASSLGTGDPNTEAFF,TGCGCCAGCAGCTTGGGGACAGGGGATCCGAACACTGAAGCTTTCTTT
TRBJ1-2,-,-,TRBV5-1,CASSLSGGNYGYTF,TGCGCCAGCAGCTTATCGGGGGGCAACTATGGCTACACCTTC
TRBJ2-2,-,TRBD2,TRBV7-2,CASSFLAGVSTGELFF,TGTGCCAGCAGCTTCCTAGCGGGAGTATCGACCGGGGAGCTGTTTTTT
TRBJ1-5,-,-,TRBV7-9,CASSPGGQQPQHF,TGTGCCAGCAGCCCCGGGGGGCAACAGCCCCAGCATTTT
TRBJ2-7,once,TRBD1,TRBV28,CASRDRDMREQYF,TGTGCCAGCAGAGACAGGGATATGAGGGAGCAGTACTTC
TRBJ1-4,-,TRBD1,TRBV19,CASSTSGQGGSNEKLFF,TGTGCCAGTAGTACGTCGGGACAGGGGGGTTCTAATGAAAAACTGTTTTTT
TRBJ2-5,-,TRBD2,TRBV19,CASSPGGGVETQYF,TGTGCCAGTAGTCCAGGCGGGGGAGTTGAGACCCAGTACTTC
TRBJ2-7,-,TRBD2,TRBV28,CASRRSGIVYEQYF,TGTGCCAGCAGGCGTAGCGGGATAGTCTACGAGCAGTACTTC
TRBJ1-3,-,TRBD1,TRBV19,CATSGQGRNTIYF,TGTGCCACCTCCGGACAGGGGAGAAACACCATATATTTT